This passage covers 27 T cell receptor beta chains from one sample sequenced in a study of T cells expressing NK-cell markers. TCRdb reanalyzed the 5' RACE reads, giving one entry per CDR3 protein sequence and no DNA. The specimen's table records about 440,000 distinct CDR3 sequences. Sequencing used blood T cells: a sorted CD56 or NKG2C T cell subset, CD4+ or CD8+ T cells, or bulk PBMC T cells (not recorded which). The receptors come from a woman aged 18 to 75 in good health.

This chain links TRBV19 with TRBJ1-1; TCRdb proposes TRBD1, but this gene call is untestable without DNA. The CDR3 is made up of 14 amino acids. Germline assignment: CDR1 LNHDA and CDR2 SQIVND (reference sequence). The CDR3 here is CASSIWSGDTEAFF.

This rearrangement joins TRBV12-3 or TRBV12-4 to TRBJ2-5; the D gene TCRdb calls, TRBD1, cannot be checked with no DNA. The CDR3 totals 14 residues. The CDR3 here is CASSLRGGGETQYF.

The chain couples TRBV6-1 to TRBJ2-7. Germline assignment: CDR1 MNHNS and CDR2 SASEGT. The CDR3 has 13 residues. The CDR3 here is CASGWTGPNEQYF.

The genes are TRBV12-3 or TRBV12-4 and TRBJ2-3; TCRdb designates TRBD1, a call that cannot be tested without DNA. The CDR3 runs 11 residues. The chain's CDR3 is CASTRGDTQYF.

The chain has TRBV7-2 and TRBJ2-4; TCRdb names TRBD1, which stays unverified in the absence of DNA. Germline CDR1 SGHTA, CDR2 FQGNSA. This CDR3 comprises 14 residues. The CDR3 loop is CASSLRGGTNIQYF.

This sequence joins TRBV7-8 and TRBJ2-1; without DNA, the TCRdb call of TRBD2 cannot be checked. CDR3 length equals 16 residues. Germline-derived CDR1 and CDR2 are SGHVS and FQNEAQ. CDR3 in amino acids: CASALGTSFSYNEQFF. Drawing the rest from reference TRBV7-8 and TRBJ2-1, the complete variable domain is GAGVSQSPRYKVAKRGQDVALRCDPISGHVSLFWYQQALGQGPEFLTYFQNEAQLDKSGLPSDRFFAERPEGSVSTLKIQRTQQEDSAVYLCASALGTSFSYNEQFFGPGTRLTVL.

The chain employs TRBV6-5 and TRBJ2-3; TCRdb's D gene call, TRBD2, goes unchecked for lack of DNA. Germline V gives CDR1 MNHEY, CDR2 SVGAGI. The CDR3 sequence is 12 residues long. The chain's CDR3 is CASSAGGNTQYF.

This rearrangement joins TRBV28 to TRBJ2-2; TCRdb calls TRBD1, which cannot be checked without DNA. The CDR3 loop spans 15 amino acids. CDR1 MDHEN and CDR2 SYDVKM come from the germline V gene. This CDR3 reads CASSSPSLNTGELFF.

The gene calls are TRBV12-3 or TRBV12-4 and TRBJ2-5. The length of the CDR3 is 14 residues. CDR3 sequence reads: CASSTYGAQETQYF.

This CDR3 reads CSAPGTSPYNEQFF. V and J are TRBV20-1 and TRBJ2-1; TCRdb selects TRBD2, and the lack of DNA leaves this call unchecked. In germline, CDR1 is DFQATT, CDR2 SNEGSKA (reference sequence). The CDR3 loop spans 14 amino acids.

The V gene is TRBV12-3 or TRBV12-4, the J gene TRBJ2-4; the TRBD1 assignment by TCRdb is unverifiable without DNA. The CDR3 contains 14 residues. CDR3: CASSLTGQRSIQYF.

The V gene is TRBV20-1, the J gene TRBJ2-1; TCRdb outputs TRBD2, but without DNA this stays unchecked. This CDR3 has 16 residues. The germline V gene has CDR1 DFQATT and CDR2 SNEGSKA (reference sequence). The CDR3 is CSARVTSGRSYNEQFF.

The chain employs TRBV6-1 and TRBJ2-1; TCRdb's assignment of TRBD1 cannot be checked, as there is no DNA. There are 15 residues in the CDR3. Germline V gene lookup returns CDR1 MNHNS and CDR2 SASEGT. This CDR3 is CASSQQGGSRNEQFF.

The J gene is TRBJ2-7, the V gene TRBV9; TCRdb designates TRBD1, a call that cannot be tested without DNA. This CDR3 is 14 amino acids long. Per the germline V gene, CDR1 is SGDLS and CDR2 is YYNGEE. Here the CDR3 reads CASSLGQGNYEQYF.

V usage is TRBV5-1 and J usage is TRBJ1-1; TCRdb's D call of TRBD1 is untestable without DNA. Per germline, CDR1 SGHRS and CDR2 YFSETQ. The CDR3 has 14 residues. The chain's CDR3 is CASKSGAGGTEAFF.

The chain couples TRBV12-3 or TRBV12-4 to TRBJ2-7; TCRdb calls TRBD1, which cannot be checked without DNA. This CDR3 comprises 13 residues. Here the CDR3 reads CASSLGGREEQYF.

The CDR3 loop reads CASSFHREVTGELFF. The chain couples TRBV4-3 to TRBJ2-2; TCRdb names TRBD1, which stays unverified in the absence of DNA. Germline V gene sequence: CDR1 LGHNA, CDR2 YSLEER. This CDR3 contains 15 residues.

The rearrangement links TRBV20-1 to TRBJ2-3. Per the germline V gene, CDR1 is DFQATT and CDR2 is SNEGSKA (reference sequence). The CDR3 spans 12 residues. The CDR3 reads CSARPSTDTQYF.

This chain uses TRBV6-5 with TRBJ1-4. CDR3 length: 15 amino acids. Germline CDR1 MNHEY, CDR2 SVGAGI. This chain's CDR3 is CASSYSSWGNQKLFF.

CDR3: CASSPYRRETQYF. V and J are TRBV7-7 and TRBJ2-5. The CDR3 covers 13 residues. CDR1 is SSHAT and CDR2 is FNYEAQ in the germline V gene (reference sequence).

This sequence joins TRBV20-1 and TRBJ1-1; with no DNA, the TCRdb D assignment of TRBD1 cannot be verified. The germline V gene has CDR1 DFQATT and CDR2 SNEGSKA (reference sequence). The CDR3 has 14 amino acids. The CDR3 reads CSAPWTGLNTEAFF.

The CDR3 loop is CSASAVAASNQPQHF. The chain has TRBV20-1 and TRBJ1-5. The germline gives CDR1 DFQATT, CDR2 SNEGSKA (reference sequence). The CDR3 contains 15 residues.

This rearrangement joins TRBV7-9 to TRBJ2-7; the TRBD1 assignment by TCRdb is unverifiable without DNA. The CDR3 is made up of 14 amino acids. The germline gives CDR1 SEHNR, CDR2 FQNEAQ (reference sequence). The CDR3 reads CASSYSRDIHEQYF.

The chain uses TRBV6-1 and TRBJ2-4; without DNA, the TCRdb call of TRBD1 cannot be checked. CDR3 size: 17 residues. Germline CDR1 is MNHNS and CDR2 is SASEGT. CDR3 sequence reads: CASSERDGTGGKNIQYF.

The chain combines TRBV30 with TRBJ1-1. The length of the CDR3 is 13 residues. The germline V gene encodes CDR1 GTSNPN and CDR2 SVGIG (reference sequence). The CDR3 region is CAWAEGSHTEAFF.

The genes are TRBV15 and TRBJ1-1. CDR1 and CDR2 (germline): LNHNV, YYDKDF (reference sequence). This CDR3 contains 15 residues. CDR3 in amino acids: CATSRERTAGTEAFF.

The rearrangement links TRBV9 to TRBJ2-5; without DNA, the TCRdb call of TRBD2 cannot be checked. Germline CDR1 SGDLS, CDR2 YYNGEE. CDR3 length: 15 residues. CDR3 sequence: CASSVGGSSGETQYF.